What follows describes a single T cell receptor (beta chain). The antigen is not known. In germline, CDR1 is SGDLS, CDR2 YYNGEE. This CDR3 comprises 16 residues. V gave up 0 bases and J gave up 2 bases; unmatched junction bases: 2. The data derive from a study of TIL therapy for anti-PD-1-resistant metastatic lung cancer. Study overall: Tumors carried a median about 1.6 non-synonymous mutations per megabase. Points from the study as a whole: After infusion, TIL clonotypes partly replaced peripheral T cells and declined over months.

As for time point: pre-treatment sample, taken before nivolumab and TIL therapy. The immunoSEQ assay was v3. Sequencing was performed with immunoSEQ multiplex PCR; in TCRdb, only in-frame clones are kept and a portion is missing. This sample has 54,000 or so clones, with roughly 80% found just once. This sequence joins TRBV9 and TRBJ1-3; 10 bases align to TRBD1. Sequences were derived from blood, sampled at baseline. The source is a person aged 25-85 years with non-small cell lung cancer. CDR3: CASSVGGTGAGNTIYF. Here the CDR3 DNA reads TGTGCCAGCAGCGTAGGTGGGACAGGGGCTGGAAACACCATATATTTT.